The rows below give T cell receptor beta chains drawn from one sample of a study of cytomegalovirus exposure and HLA in healthy donors. Using immunoSEQ multiplex PCR, the repertoire was profiled, and TCRdb retains in-frame clones only, with some absent. The sample lists a few hundred thousand clones, around 89% seen once, with roughly 1% in the top ten. Input material: PBMCs. All receptors come from a woman aged 18 to 35 in good health and CMV-seronegative. Each CDR3 is given with its conserved first and last residue. The D gene is left open where the match is weak. Clone sizes are given selectively: once, few, many, or a class where the clone is expanded.

v_call,clone_size,d_call,j_call,cdr3_aa,cdr3_nt
TRBV5-4,NA,TRBD2,TRBJ2-3,CASSFRGSSTDTQYF,TGTGCCAGCAGCTTCCGCGGGAGCAGCACAGATACGCAGTATTTT
TRBV4-2,NA,NA,TRBJ2-7,CASSQDLGAYEQYF,TGTGCCAGCAGCCAAGATCTAGGGGCCTACGAGCAGTACTTC
TRBV7-3,NA,NA,TRBJ2-5,CASSTGVEETQYF,TGTGCCAGCAGCACCGGAGTAGAAGAGACCCAGTACTTC
TRBV27,once,TRBD1,TRBJ1-1,CASTTGVSGTEAFF,TGTGCCAGTACTACAGGGGTTTCCGGGACTGAAGCTTTCTTT
TRBV27,NA,NA,TRBJ2-6,CASSSLLGANVLTF,TGTGCCAGCAGTTCCTTATTGGGGGCCAACGTCCTGACTTTC
TRBV7-9,NA,TRBD1,TRBJ1-3,CASSPKLKAGTGLGNTIYF,TGTGCCAGCAGCCCAAAACTCAAGGCGGGGACAGGGCTAGGAAACACCATATATTTT
TRBV5-4,NA,NA,TRBJ2-2,CASSFSLAAGELFF,TGTGCCAGCAGCTTTTCCCTTGCAGCGGGGGAGCTGTTTTTT
TRBV30,few,NA,TRBJ1-2,CAWSVGGNNYGYTF,TGTGCCTGGAGTGTGGGGGGGAATAACTATGGCTACACCTTC
TRBV7-9,few,NA,TRBJ1-2,CASSFGTPKNYGYTF,TGTGCCAGCAGCTTCGGGACACCAAAAAACTATGGCTACACCTTC
TRBV7-6,few,TRBD1,TRBJ2-2,CASRSTGGASAGELFF,TGTGCCAGCAGATCTACAGGGGGCGCGTCGGCCGGGGAGCTGTTTTTT
TRBV25-1,NA,TRBD2,TRBJ2-7,CASSEFVAGGEQYF,TGTGCCAGCAGTGAATTTGTAGCGGGAGGTGAGCAGTACTTC
TRBV2,NA,NA,TRBJ2-4,CASSEETAVTKYF,TGTGCCAGCAGTGAAGAGACGGCGGTAACCAAGTACTTC
TRBV5-4,NA,TRBD1,TRBJ2-7,CASSSRDRLTYEQYF,TGTGCCAGCAGCTCCCGGGACAGGTTGACCTACGAGCAGTACTTC
TRBV7-2,NA,NA,TRBJ2-7,CASSLPWGYEQYF,TGTGCCAGCAGCCTCCCCTGGGGCTACGAGCAGTACTTC
TRBV7-9,NA,TRBD1,TRBJ2-7,CASSFDRDREQYF,TGTGCCAGCAGCTTCGACAGGGATCGCGAGCAGTACTTC
TRBV25-1,NA,TRBD1,TRBJ2-7,CASSDRNRGRGQQYF,TGTGCCAGCAGTGATCGAAACAGGGGCCGCGGCCAGCAGTACTTC
TRBV7-2,NA,TRBD2,TRBJ2-4,CASSFSGGAKNIQYF,TGTGCCAGCAGCTTTTCGGGGGGGGCCAAAAACATTCAGTACTTC
TRBV18,NA,NA,TRBJ1-6,CASQGSYNSPLHF,TGTGCCAGCCAGGGGTCCTATAATTCACCCCTCCACTTT
TRBV6-1,once,NA,TRBJ2-7,CASRKGPPSYEQYF,TGTGCCAGCAGGAAGGGGCCCCCATCCTACGAGCAGTACTTC
TRBV7-3,few,TRBD1,TRBJ2-7,CASSLGTGFHEQYF,TGTGCCAGCAGCCTTGGGACAGGGTTTCACGAGCAGTACTTC
TRBV5-8,NA,TRBD2,TRBJ2-2,CASSLGGTSGLTGELFF,TGTGCCAGCAGCCTAGGGGGGACTAGCGGGCTCACCGGGGAGCTGTTTTTT
TRBV11-1,once,NA,TRBJ1-4,CASSPRLGNEKLFF,TGTGCCAGCAGCCCGCGACTCGGTAATGAAAAACTGTTTTTT
TRBV7-9,NA,NA,TRBJ2-5,CASSQTGGGETQYF,TGTGCCAGCAGCCAGACGGGGGGCGGAGAGACCCAGTACTTC
TRBV10-2,NA,NA,TRBJ2-5,CASSATSQETQYF,TGCGCCAGCAGCGCGACTAGTCAAGAGACCCAGTACTTC
TRBV5-1,NA,TRBD1,TRBJ2-2,CASSFGDRNTGELFF,TGCGCCAGCAGCTTTGGGGACAGGAACACCGGGGAGCTGTTTTTT
TRBV7-9,NA,TRBD1,TRBJ1-1,CASRSYRGNTEAFF,TGTGCCAGCAGGTCTTACAGGGGGAACACTGAAGCTTTCTTT
TRBV9,NA,NA,TRBJ2-3,CASSVGGSIGADTQYF,TGTGCCAGCAGCGTTGGAGGCTCTATTGGAGCGGATACGCAGTATTTT
TRBV18,NA,TRBD1,TRBJ1-4,CASSPGDRAGEKLFF,TGTGCCAGCTCACCTGGGGACAGGGCGGGCGAAAAACTGTTTTTT
TRBV15,NA,NA,TRBJ2-1,CATSRGASNEQFF,TGTGCCACCAGCAGAGGGGCCTCGAACGAGCAGTTCTTC
TRBV18,NA,NA,TRBJ2-7,CASSLLIEYEQYF,TGTGCCAGCTCACTACTAATCGAGTACGAGCAGTACTTC
TRBV19,NA,NA,TRBJ2-2,CASSSGSTGELFF,TGTGCCAGTAGCAGTGGGAGTACCGGGGAGCTGTTTTTT
TRBV10-3,once,NA,TRBJ2-2,CAIRTRDTGELFF,TGTGCCATCAGGACCAGGGACACCGGGGAGCTGTTTTTT
TRBV6-1,NA,TRBD1,TRBJ1-4,CASSAGGTNEKLFF,TGTGCCAGCAGTGCAGGGGGGACAAATGAAAAACTGTTTTTT
TRBV7-9,NA,TRBD2,TRBJ2-1,CASSLEHGRHEQFF,TGTGCCAGCAGCTTAGAGCACGGGAGGCATGAGCAGTTCTTC
TRBV19,NA,TRBD1,TRBJ1-6,CASSRGQYNSPLHF,TGTGCCAGTAGTAGGGGACAGTATAATTCACCCCTCCACTTT
TRBV30,once,NA,TRBJ1-3,CAWSRQDSGNTRRWF,TGTGCCTGGAGTCGACAGGACTCTGGAAACACCAGGCGATGGTTT
TRBV6-6,NA,TRBD1,TRBJ2-7,CASSQRQGYEQYF,TGTGCCAGCAGTCAGAGACAGGGCTACGAGCAGTACTTC
TRBV6-6,NA,TRBD1,TRBJ2-7,CASSYSGQGANF,TGTGCCAGCAGTTACTCGGGACAGGGGGCAAACTTC
TRBV4-1,NA,TRBD2,TRBJ2-7,CASSQLAGAYEQYF,TGCGCCAGCAGCCAATTAGCGGGGGCCTACGAGCAGTACTTC
TRBV25-1,NA,TRBD1,TRBJ1-1,CASASPGQGGTEAFF,TGTGCCAGCGCCTCACCGGGACAGGGAGGCACTGAAGCTTTCTTT
TRBV18,NA,NA,TRBJ1-1,CASSSNGAQPDTEAFF,TGTGCCAGCTCATCAAACGGTGCCCAACCCGACACTGAAGCTTTCTTT
TRBV6-5,NA,NA,TRBJ2-7,CASSYDISTSYEQYF,TGTGCCAGCAGTTACGACATCTCCACCTCCTACGAGCAGTACTTC
TRBV5-6,few,NA,TRBJ2-7,CASSSSDWYYEQYF,TGTGCCAGCAGCTCATCCGACTGGTACTACGAGCAGTACTTC
TRBV5-1,once,TRBD2,TRBJ2-1,CASSFTSGAYNEQFF,TGCGCCAGCAGCTTCACTAGCGGGGCCTACAATGAGCAGTTCTTC
TRBV7-9,NA,NA,TRBJ1-1,CSSIDTGYRAFF,TGTTCCAGCATCGACACAGGGTATCGAGCTTTCTTT
TRBV5-1,NA,NA,TRBJ2-7,CASMALGLSIDEQYF,TGCGCCAGCATGGCTCTGGGACTGTCGATCGACGAGCAGTACTTC
TRBV15,NA,TRBD2,TRBJ2-1,CATSFTSGPSSNEQFF,TGTGCCACCAGCTTTACTAGCGGGCCTTCTTCCAATGAGCAGTTCTTC
TRBV7-7,NA,TRBD1,TRBJ1-1,CASSLGQGMNTEAFF,TGTGCCAGCAGCTTGGGACAGGGCATGAACACTGAAGCTTTCTTT
TRBV18,NA,TRBD1,TRBJ1-1,CASSPFPGQMNTEAFF,TGTGCCAGCTCACCATTTCCGGGACAGATGAACACTGAAGCTTTCTTT
TRBV14,NA,TRBD2,TRBJ2-1,CASSGLAGSAEQFF,TGTGCCAGCAGCGGACTAGCGGGATCGGCTGAGCAGTTCTTC
TRBV5-5,NA,TRBD1,TRBJ2-4,CASSFTRTGGSKAKNIQYF,TGTGCCAGCAGCTTCACTCGGACAGGGGGTTCTAAGGCCAAAAACATTCAGTACTTC
TRBV6-5,NA,NA,TRBJ1-2,CASTWEGSLGGYTF,TGTGCCAGCACCTGGGAGGGGAGCTTAGGAGGCTACACCTTC
TRBV6-4,NA,NA,TRBJ2-5,CASSDSRREWGETQYF,TGTGCCAGCAGTGACTCGCGACGGGAGTGGGGAGAGACCCAGTACTTC
TRBV7-9,NA,TRBD2,TRBJ2-3,CASSRAGGLTDTQYF,TGTGCCAGCAGCAGGGCCGGGGGGTTGACAGATACGCAGTATTTT
TRBV2,NA,TRBD1,TRBJ1-4,CASSEGSTGREKLFF,TGTGCCAGCAGTGAAGGTTCGACAGGGAGGGAAAAACTGTTTTTT
TRBV5-8,NA,TRBD2,TRBJ2-5,CASSFARPGTSGGDQETQYF,TGTGCCAGCAGCTTTGCTAGACCCGGGACTAGCGGGGGGGACCAAGAGACCCAGTACTTC
TRBV4-1,NA,TRBD1,TRBJ1-4,CASSHPQGANEKLFF,TGCGCCAGCAGCCACCCACAGGGGGCTAATGAAAAACTGTTTTTT
TRBV19,NA,NA,TRBJ1-1,CASSIGGGDTEAFF,TGTGCCAGTAGTATAGGGGGGGGCGACACTGAAGCTTTCTTT
TRBV13,once,NA,TRBJ2-4,CASSSQTGINIQYF,TGTGCCAGCAGCTCCCAAACAGGGATCAACATTCAGTACTTC